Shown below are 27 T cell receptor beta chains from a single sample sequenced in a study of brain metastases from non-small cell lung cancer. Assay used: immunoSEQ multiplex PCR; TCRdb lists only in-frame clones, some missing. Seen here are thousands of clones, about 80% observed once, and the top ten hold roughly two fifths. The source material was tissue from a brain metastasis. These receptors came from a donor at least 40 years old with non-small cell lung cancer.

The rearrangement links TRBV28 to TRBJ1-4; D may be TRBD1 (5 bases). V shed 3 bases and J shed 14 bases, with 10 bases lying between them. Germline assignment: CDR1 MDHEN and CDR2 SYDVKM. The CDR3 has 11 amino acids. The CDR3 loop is CASSFGTVLFF. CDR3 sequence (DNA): TGTGCCAGCAGTTTCGGGACGGTTCTGTTTTTT.

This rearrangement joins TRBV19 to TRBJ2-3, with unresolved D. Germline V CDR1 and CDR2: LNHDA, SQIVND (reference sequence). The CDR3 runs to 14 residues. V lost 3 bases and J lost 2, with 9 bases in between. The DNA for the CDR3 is TGTGCCAGTAGTATTGGCGGTCTCACAGATACGCAGTATTTT. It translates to CASSIGGLTDTQYF. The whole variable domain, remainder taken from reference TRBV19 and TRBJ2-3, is DGGITQSPKYLFRKEGQNVTLSCEQNLNHDAMYWYRQDPGQGLRLIYYSQIVNDFQKGDIAEGYSVSREKKESFPLTVTSAQKNPTAFYLCASSIGGLTDTQYFGPGTRLTVL.

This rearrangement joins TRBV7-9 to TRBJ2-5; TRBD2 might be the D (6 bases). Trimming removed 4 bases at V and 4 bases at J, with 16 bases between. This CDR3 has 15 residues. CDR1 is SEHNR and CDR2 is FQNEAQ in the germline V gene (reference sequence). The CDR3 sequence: CASSSRGGSGETQYF. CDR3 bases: TGTGCCAGCAGCTCGCGGGGCGGGTCGGGAGAGACCCAGTACTTC.

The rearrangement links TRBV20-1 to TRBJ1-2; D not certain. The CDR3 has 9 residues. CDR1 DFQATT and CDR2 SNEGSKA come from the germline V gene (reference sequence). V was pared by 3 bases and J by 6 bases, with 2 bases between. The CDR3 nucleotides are TGCAGTGCTAGCCATGGCTACACCTTC. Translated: CSASHGYTF.

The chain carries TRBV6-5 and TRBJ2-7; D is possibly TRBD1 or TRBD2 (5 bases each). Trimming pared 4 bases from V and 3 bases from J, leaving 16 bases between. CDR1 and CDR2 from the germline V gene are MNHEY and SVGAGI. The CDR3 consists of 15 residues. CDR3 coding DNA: TGTGCCAGCAGTTCAGGGACGGCCTACTACTACGAGCAGTACTTC. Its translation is CASSSGTAYYYEQYF.

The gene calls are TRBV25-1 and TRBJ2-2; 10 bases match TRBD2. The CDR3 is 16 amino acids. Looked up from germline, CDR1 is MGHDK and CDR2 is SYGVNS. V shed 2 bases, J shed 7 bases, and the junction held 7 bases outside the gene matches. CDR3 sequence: CASSEVSGGAGGELFF. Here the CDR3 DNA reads TGTGCCAGCAGTGAAGTGAGCGGGGGGGCAGGCGGGGAGCTGTTTTTT. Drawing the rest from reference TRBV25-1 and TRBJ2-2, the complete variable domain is EADIYQTPRYLVIGTGKKITLECSQTMGHDKMYWYQQDPGMELHLIHYSYGVNSTEKGDLSSESTVSRIRTEHFPLTLESARPSHTSQYLCASSEVSGGAGGELFFGEGSRLTVL.

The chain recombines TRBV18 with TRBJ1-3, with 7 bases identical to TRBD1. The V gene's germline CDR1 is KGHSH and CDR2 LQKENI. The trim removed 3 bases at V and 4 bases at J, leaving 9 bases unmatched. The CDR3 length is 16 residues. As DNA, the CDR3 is TGTGCCAGCTCACCCTCAATCCCAGGGGGAGGAAACACCATATATTTT. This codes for CASSPSIPGGGNTIYF.

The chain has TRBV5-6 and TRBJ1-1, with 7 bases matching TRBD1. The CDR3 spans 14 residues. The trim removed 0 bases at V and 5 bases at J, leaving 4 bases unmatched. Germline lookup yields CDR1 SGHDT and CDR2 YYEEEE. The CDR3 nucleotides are TGTGCCAGCAGCTTGGACAGGGGCGAGACTGAAGCTTTCTTT. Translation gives CASSLDRGETEAFF.

The CDR3 DNA reads TGTGCCATCAGTGACCCCGTTGGAACATCGACATCTGGAAACACCATATATTTT. It yields the protein CAISDPVGTSTSGNTIYF. This chain joins TRBV10-3 and TRBJ1-3; no reliable D call. Trimming cost V 3 bases and J 1 base, with 19 bases left between them. The germline CDR1 and CDR2 sequences are ENHRY and SYGVKD. The CDR3 is 18 amino acids.

CDR3 in amino acids: CASSKQGNEQFF. CDR3 sequence (DNA): TGTGCCAGCAGTAAACAGGGGAATGAGCAGTTCTTC. The gene calls are TRBV6-2 or TRBV6-3 and TRBJ2-1; 7 bases fit TRBD1. With V trimmed by 5 bases and J by 7 bases, 2 bases remained unmatched. Germline CDR1 is MNHEY and CDR2 is SVGEGT. CDR3 length: 12 amino acids.

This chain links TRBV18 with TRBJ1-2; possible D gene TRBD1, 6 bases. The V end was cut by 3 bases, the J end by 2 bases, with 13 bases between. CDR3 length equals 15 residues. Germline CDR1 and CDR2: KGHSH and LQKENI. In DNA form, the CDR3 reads TGTGCCAGCTCACCCCCAGCCGGGACAAACTATGGCTACACCTTC. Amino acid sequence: CASSPPAGTNYGYTF.

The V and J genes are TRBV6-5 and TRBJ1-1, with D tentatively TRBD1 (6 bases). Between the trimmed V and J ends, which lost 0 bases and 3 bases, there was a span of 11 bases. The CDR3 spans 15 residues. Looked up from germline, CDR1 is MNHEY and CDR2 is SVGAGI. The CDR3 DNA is TGTGCCAGCAGTTACTCCCCAGGGGCGGACACTGAAGCTTTCTTT. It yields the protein CASSYSPGADTEAFF.

This chain's CDR3 is CASSPSAQETQYF. The DNA of the CDR3 is TGTGCCAGCTCCCCATCGGCGCAAGAGACCCAGTACTTC. This chain joins TRBV18 and TRBJ2-5; no firm D call. Trimming shortened V by 6 bases and J by 2 bases, and 10 bases separated the two germline ends. Germline V gene sequence: CDR1 KGHSH, CDR2 LQKENI. The CDR3 extends over 13 amino acids.

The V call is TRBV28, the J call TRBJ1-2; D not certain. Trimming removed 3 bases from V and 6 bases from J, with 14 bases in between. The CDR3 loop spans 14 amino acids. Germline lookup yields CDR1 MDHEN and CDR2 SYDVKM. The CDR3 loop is CASSFNQGKNGYTF. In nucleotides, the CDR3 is TGTGCCAGCAGTTTTAACCAAGGGAAGAATGGCTACACCTTC.

CDR3 sequence reads: CASSWVGQVNNEQFF. The CDR3 DNA is TGCGCCAGCAGCTGGGTGGGACAGGTCAACAATGAGCAGTTCTTC. V gene TRBV5-1 combines with J gene TRBJ2-1, with TRBD1 identical over 8 bases. Germline V gene data show CDR1 as SGHRS and CDR2 as YFSETQ. Losses at the gene ends were 3 bases for V and 5 bases for J; bases not matched to a gene: 7. This CDR3 has 15 amino acids.

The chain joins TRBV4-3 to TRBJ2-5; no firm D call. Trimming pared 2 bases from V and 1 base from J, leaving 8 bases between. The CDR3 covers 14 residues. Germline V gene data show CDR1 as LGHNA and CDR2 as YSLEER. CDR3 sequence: CASSQKRAQETQYF. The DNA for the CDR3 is TGCGCCAGCAGCCAAAAACGGGCCCAAGAGACCCAGTACTTC.

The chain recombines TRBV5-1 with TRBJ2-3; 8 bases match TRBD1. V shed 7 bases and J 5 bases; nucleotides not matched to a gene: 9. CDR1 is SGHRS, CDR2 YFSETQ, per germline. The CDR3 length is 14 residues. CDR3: CASWTGTLGDTQYF. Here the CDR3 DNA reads TGCGCCAGCTGGACAGGGACCTTGGGAGATACGCAGTATTTT. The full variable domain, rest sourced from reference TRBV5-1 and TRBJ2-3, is KAGVTQTPRYLIKTRGQQVTLSCSPISGHRSVSWYQQTPGQGLQFLFEYFSETQRNKGNFPGRFSGRQFSNSRSEMNVSTLELGDSALYLCASWTGTLGDTQYFGPGTRLTVL.

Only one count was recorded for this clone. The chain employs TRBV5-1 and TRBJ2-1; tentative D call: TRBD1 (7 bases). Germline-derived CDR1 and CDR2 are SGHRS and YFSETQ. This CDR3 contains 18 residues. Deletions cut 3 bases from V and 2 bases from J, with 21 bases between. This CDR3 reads CASSSHPGGPLTYNEQFF. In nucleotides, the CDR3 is TGCGCCAGCAGCTCCCACCCAGGGGGGCCCCTTACCTACAATGAGCAGTTCTTC. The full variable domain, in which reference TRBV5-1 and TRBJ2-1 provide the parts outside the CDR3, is KAGVTQTPRYLIKTRGQQVTLSCSPISGHRSVSWYQQTPGQGLQFLFEYFSETQRNKGNFPGRFSGRQFSNSRSEMNVSTLELGDSALYLCASSSHPGGPLTYNEQFFGPGTRLTVL.

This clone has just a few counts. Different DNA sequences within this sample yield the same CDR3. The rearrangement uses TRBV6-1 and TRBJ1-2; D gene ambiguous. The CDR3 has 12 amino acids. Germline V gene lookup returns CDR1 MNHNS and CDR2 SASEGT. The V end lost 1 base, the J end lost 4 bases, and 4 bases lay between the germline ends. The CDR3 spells CASSEVPYGYTF. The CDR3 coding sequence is TGTGCCAGCAGTGAAGTACCCTATGGCTACACCTTC.

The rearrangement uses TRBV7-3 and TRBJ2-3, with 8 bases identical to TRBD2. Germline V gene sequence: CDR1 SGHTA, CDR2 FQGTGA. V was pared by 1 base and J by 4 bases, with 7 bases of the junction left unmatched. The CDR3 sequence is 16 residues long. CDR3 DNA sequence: TGTGCCAGCAGCTTAAACTCGCGGGAGGCCCCAGATACGCAGTATTTT. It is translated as CASSLNSREAPDTQYF.

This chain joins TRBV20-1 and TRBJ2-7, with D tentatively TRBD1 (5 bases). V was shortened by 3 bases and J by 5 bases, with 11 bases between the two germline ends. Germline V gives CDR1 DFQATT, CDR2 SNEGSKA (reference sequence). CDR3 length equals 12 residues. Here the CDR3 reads CSASRQGDEQYF. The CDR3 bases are TGCAGTGCTAGTCGGCAGGGCGACGAGCAGTACTTC.

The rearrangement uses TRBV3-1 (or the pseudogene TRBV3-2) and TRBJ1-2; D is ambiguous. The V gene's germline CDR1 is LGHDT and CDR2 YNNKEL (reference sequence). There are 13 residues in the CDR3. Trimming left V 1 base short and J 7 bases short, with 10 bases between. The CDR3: CASSQGRILGYTF. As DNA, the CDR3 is TGTGCCAGCAGCCAAGGTCGGATTCTTGGCTACACCTTC.

The CDR3 loop is CASSPQGQETQYF. The CDR3 nucleotides are TGTGCCAGCAGCCCACAGGGTCAAGAGACCCAGTACTTC. The chain has TRBV7-9 and TRBJ2-5; possible D gene TRBD1, 6 bases. The CDR3 sequence is 13 residues long. Trimming pared 5 bases from V and 2 bases from J, leaving 9 bases between. CDR1 and CDR2 (germline): SEHNR, FQNEAQ (reference sequence).

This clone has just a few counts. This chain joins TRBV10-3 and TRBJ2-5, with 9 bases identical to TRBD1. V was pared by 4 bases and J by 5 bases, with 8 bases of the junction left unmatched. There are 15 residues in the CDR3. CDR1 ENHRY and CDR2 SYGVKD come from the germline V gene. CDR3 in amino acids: CAISVRTGVMETQYF. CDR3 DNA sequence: TGTGCCATCAGTGTGAGGACAGGGGTCATGGAGACCCAGTACTTC.

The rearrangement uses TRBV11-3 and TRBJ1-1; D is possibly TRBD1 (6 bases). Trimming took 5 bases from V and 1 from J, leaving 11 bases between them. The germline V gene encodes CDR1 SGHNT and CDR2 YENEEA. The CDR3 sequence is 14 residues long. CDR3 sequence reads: CASSPGAANTEAFF. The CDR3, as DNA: TGTGCCAGCAGCCCGGGGGCGGCGAACACTGAAGCTTTCTTT.

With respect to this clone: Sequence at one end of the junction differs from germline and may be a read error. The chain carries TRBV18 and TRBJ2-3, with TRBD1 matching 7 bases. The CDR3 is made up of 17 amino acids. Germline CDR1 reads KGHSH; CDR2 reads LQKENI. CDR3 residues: CVSSPPVGTASTDTQYF. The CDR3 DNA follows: TGTGTCAGCTCACCCCCGGTAGGGACAGCTAGCACAGATACGCAGTATTTT.

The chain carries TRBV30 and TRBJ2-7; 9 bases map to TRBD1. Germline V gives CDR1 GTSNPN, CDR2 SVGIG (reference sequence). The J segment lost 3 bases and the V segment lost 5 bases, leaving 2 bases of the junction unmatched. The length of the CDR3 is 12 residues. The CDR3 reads CAWETGGYEQYF. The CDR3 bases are TGTGCCTGGGAGACAGGGGGCTACGAGCAGTACTTC.